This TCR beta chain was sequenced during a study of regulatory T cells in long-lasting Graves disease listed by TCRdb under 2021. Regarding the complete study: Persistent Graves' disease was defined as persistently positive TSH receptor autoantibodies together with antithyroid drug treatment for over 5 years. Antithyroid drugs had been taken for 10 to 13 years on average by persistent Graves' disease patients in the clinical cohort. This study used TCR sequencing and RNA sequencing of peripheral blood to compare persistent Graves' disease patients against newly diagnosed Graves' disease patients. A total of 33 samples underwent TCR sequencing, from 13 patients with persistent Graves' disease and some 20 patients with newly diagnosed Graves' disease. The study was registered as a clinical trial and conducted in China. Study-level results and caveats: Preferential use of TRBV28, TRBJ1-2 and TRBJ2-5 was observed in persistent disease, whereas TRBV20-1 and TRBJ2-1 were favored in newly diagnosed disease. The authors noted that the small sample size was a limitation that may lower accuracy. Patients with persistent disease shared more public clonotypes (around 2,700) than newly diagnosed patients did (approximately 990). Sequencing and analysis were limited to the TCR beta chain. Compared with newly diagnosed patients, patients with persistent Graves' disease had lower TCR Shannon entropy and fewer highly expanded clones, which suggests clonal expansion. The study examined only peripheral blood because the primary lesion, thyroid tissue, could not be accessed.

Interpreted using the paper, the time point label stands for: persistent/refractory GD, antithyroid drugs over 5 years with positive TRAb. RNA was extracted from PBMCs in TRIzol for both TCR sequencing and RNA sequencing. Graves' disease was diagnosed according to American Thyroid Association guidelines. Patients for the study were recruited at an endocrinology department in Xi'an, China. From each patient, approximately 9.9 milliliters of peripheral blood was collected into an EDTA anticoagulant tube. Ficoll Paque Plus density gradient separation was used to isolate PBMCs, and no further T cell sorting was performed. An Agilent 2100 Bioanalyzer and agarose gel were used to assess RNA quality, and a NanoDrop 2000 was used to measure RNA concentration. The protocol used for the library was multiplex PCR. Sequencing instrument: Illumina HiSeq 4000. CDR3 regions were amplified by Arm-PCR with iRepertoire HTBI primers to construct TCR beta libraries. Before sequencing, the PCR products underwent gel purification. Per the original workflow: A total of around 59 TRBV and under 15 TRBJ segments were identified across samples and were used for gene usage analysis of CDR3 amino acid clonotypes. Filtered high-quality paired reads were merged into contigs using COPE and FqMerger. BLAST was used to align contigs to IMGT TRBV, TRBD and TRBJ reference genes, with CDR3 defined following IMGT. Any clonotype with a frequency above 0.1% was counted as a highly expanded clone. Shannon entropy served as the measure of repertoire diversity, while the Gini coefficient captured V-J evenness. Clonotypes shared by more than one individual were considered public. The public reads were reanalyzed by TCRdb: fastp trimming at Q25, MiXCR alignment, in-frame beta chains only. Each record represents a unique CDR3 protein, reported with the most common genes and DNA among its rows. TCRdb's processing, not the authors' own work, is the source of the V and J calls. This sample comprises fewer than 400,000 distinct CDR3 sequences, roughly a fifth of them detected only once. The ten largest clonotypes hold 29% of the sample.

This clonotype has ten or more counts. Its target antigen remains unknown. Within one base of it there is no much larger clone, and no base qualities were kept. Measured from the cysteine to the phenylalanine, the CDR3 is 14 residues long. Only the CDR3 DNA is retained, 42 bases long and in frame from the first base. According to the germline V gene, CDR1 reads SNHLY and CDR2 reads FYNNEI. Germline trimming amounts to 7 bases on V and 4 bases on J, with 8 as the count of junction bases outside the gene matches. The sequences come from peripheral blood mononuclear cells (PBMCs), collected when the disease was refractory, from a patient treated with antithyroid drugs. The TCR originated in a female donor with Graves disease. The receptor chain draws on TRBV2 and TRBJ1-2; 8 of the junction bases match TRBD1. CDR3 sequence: CASNRQGRGYGYTF. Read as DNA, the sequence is TGTGCCAGCAACAGACAGGGGAGAGGCTATGGCTACACCTTC.